This TCR beta chain appears in the sequencing data of a study of T cell changes during pregnancy in multiple sclerosis. This CDR3 is 11 amino acids long. Germline V gives CDR1 SGHAT, CDR2 FQNNGV. Trimming took 4 bases from V and 4 from J, leaving 4 bases between them. This table comes from immunoSEQ multiplex PCR, and its TCRdb copy is limited to in-frame clones, with some not included. Here the sample spans around 58,000 clones, about 89% being singletons. Sequenced here: CD4+ T cells from peripheral blood mononuclear cells, sampled after pregnancy. The V and J genes are TRBV11-2 and TRBJ1-1; D gene ambiguous. The TCR originated in a female donor in good health, enrolled as a control in a pregnancy study. CDR3 loop: CASSSLTEAFF. In DNA form, the CDR3 reads TGTGCCAGCAGCTCCCTCACTGAAGCTTTCTTT.